The rows below give T cell receptor beta chains drawn from one sample of a study of T cell repertoires in ileal Crohn's disease. Generated by immunoSEQ multiplex PCR, the TCRdb table keeps only in-frame clones and is missing some. The sample has more than 13,000 clones; more than 60% are singletons. The sequenced material came from ileal tissue. The receptor source for this set is an adult with Crohn's disease. Both conserved end residues are part of each CDR3. Fields, in order: J gene, D gene, V gene, clone size, CDR3 DNA, CDR3 protein. D genes are given only for firm matches. Size values are once, few and many counts, or a class for expanded clones, and some rows have none.

>TRBJ1-1|-|TRBV10-3|-
TGTGCCATCAGAGAGGACACTGAAGCTTTCTTT
CAIREDTEAFF
>TRBJ2-6|TRBD1|TRBV2|once
TGTGCCAGCAGGGACAGGGGGCTCTCTGGGGCCAACGTCCTGACTTTC
CASRDRGLSGANVLTF
>TRBJ2-7|-|TRBV2|-
TGTGCCAGCATGGAAGAGGTCACTACCCTGCCCGTCTTC
CASMEEVTTLPVF
>TRBJ2-7|-|TRBV19|-
TGTGCCAGTAGTATAGGCGGAACTGCGTACGAGCAGTACTTC
CASSIGGTAYEQYF
>TRBJ1-1|-|TRBV7-8|-
TGTGCCAGCAGCCTCGGGGTGGGAAGTGAAGCTTTCTTT
CASSLGVGSEAFF
>TRBJ1-1|-|TRBV6-1|once
TGTGCCAGCAGTGACAGGGGACGGGGGACCACTGAAGCTTTCTTT
CASSDRGRGTTEAFF
>TRBJ2-5|TRBD2|TRBV30|-
TGTGCCGCTGCACGGGGGGGCGGAGAAGAGACCCAGTACTTC
CAAARGGGEETQYF
>TRBJ2-3|TRBD2|TRBV9|-
TGTGCCAGCAGCGTAGCGGGGACTAGCGGGGGAGATACGCAGTATTTT
CASSVAGTSGGDTQYF
>TRBJ1-2|-|TRBV5-6|-
TGTGCCAGCAGCTTGGACGGACATTTCTACGGCGGCTACACCTTC
CASSLDGHFYGGYTF
>TRBJ1-5|TRBD1|TRBV19|-
TGTGCCAGTAGTCCTCGACAGGGAGGACTCCAGCATTTT
CASSPRQGGLQHF
>TRBJ1-1|-|TRBV18|-
TGTGCCAGCTCACCGTCAGGGACGGTGAACACTGAAGCTTTCTTT
CASSPSGTVNTEAFF
>TRBJ1-1|-|TRBV28|-
TGTGCCAGCCTGGCGACAGCGAACACTGAAGCTTTCTTT
CASLATANTEAFF
>TRBJ2-5|TRBD2|TRBV9|-
TGTGCCAGCAGCGTAGGGACTAGCGGGAGAGGAGGAGAGACCCAGTACTTC
CASSVGTSGRGGETQYF
>TRBJ2-7|TRBD1|TRBV9|medium-sized
TGTGCCAGCAGCGTACGTCAAACAGGGGCCGAGCAGTACTTC
CASSVRQTGAEQYF
>TRBJ2-2|TRBD2|TRBV7-2|-
TGTGCCAGCAGCTTTAGCGGGGCCCTGAACACCGGGGAGCTGTTTTTT
CASSFSGALNTGELFF
>TRBJ1-4|-|TRBV18|-
TGTGCCAGCTCACGCCAGAGAAATGAAAAACTGTTTTTT
CASSRQRNEKLFF
>TRBJ2-7|-|TRBV5-1|once
TGCGCCAGCAGCCCGGGACAAACCCTATACGAGCAGTACTTC
CASSPGQTLYEQYF
>TRBJ1-4|-|TRBV20-1|-
TGCAGTGCCCAATACCGTGAAAAACTGTTTTTT
CSAQYREKLFF
>TRBJ2-1|-|TRBV12-1|-
TGTGCCAGCAGCCTACCTCATAATGGACTAGCGGGAGGTTCCGGGAACAATGAGCAGTTCTTC
CASSLPHNGLAGGSGNNEQFF
>TRBJ1-4|-|TRBV9|once
TGTGCCAGCAGCGGCCGACAGAGCTCCTCAACTAATGAAAAACTGTTTTTT
CASSGRQSSSTNEKLFF
>TRBJ2-3|TRBD2|TRBV7-9|-
TGTGCCAGCACCCCTAGCGGGGGGGCAGATACGCAGTATTTT
CASTPSGGADTQYF
>TRBJ1-1|TRBD1|TRBV6-4|-
TGTGCCAGCGAAGGGGACAGGGTACGGGATGAAGCTTTCTTT
CASEGDRVRDEAFF
>TRBJ1-1|-|TRBV9|-
TGTGCCAGCAGCCCACAGGACCTGAACACTGAAGCTTTCTTT
CASSPQDLNTEAFF
>TRBJ2-3|TRBD2|TRBV2|once
TGTGCCAGCAGGACTACTAGCGCCGCGGGAGATACGCAGTATTTT
CASRTTSAAGDTQYF
>TRBJ2-2|TRBD1|TRBV5-1|-
TGCGCCAGCAGCTTTCCGGGACAGGGGACCCTACGGGCCGGGGAGCTGTTTTTT
CASSFPGQGTLRAGELFF
>TRBJ2-2|-|TRBV9|-
TGTGCCAGCAGCGCAACCGGGACCCGGAACACCGGGGAGCTGTTTTTT
CASSATGTRNTGELFF
>TRBJ1-4|-|TRBV30|-
TGTGCCTGGACTACGGGAAGAGCAACTAATGAAAAACTGTTTTTT
CAWTTGRATNEKLFF
>TRBJ2-1|-|TRBV18|-
TGTGCCAGCTCACCACGTGCGGGAATTTCCTACAATGAGCAGTTCTTC
CASSPRAGISYNEQFF
>TRBJ2-2|-|TRBV27|-
TGTGCCAGCAGTTTACAGACCCGGACTGAGCTGTTTTTT
CASSLQTRTELFF
>TRBJ1-1|-|TRBV9|medium-sized
TGTGCCAGCAGCGTAGTCCCCTCTACGGCGAACACTGAAGCTTTCTTT
CASSVVPSTANTEAFF
>TRBJ1-4|-|TRBV4-3|-
TGCGCCAGCAGCCAAGGGGCAACGGGGGCGGGTGAAAAACTGTTTTTT
CASSQGATGAGEKLFF
>TRBJ2-1|TRBD2|TRBV19|few
TGTGCCAGTAGTATGGTGGCTAGCGGGTACAATGAGCAGTTCTTC
CASSMVASGYNEQFF
>TRBJ1-2|-|TRBV7-2|-
TGTGCCAGCAGCGCGGGAGACTCAGGGGCTAGGGGCTACACCTTC
CASSAGDSGARGYTF
>TRBJ1-1|-|TRBV9|-
TGTGCCAGCAGCGGAGCGAAGCTAGGGGCAACTGAAGCTTTCTTT
CASSGAKLGATEAFF
>TRBJ2-7|TRBD2|TRBV4-3|-
TGCGCCAGCAGCCCCGAGCGGGGACGTCTCGACGAGCAGTACTTC
CASSPERGRLDEQYF
>TRBJ2-7|-|TRBV6-5|-
TGTGCCAGCAGTTCCCCCGGGACTTTACCCTACGAGCAGTACTTC
CASSSPGTLPYEQYF
>TRBJ2-1|-|TRBV30|-
TGTGCCTGGAGCCGAGGGACAGGGGCGAGGAAGCGGGGGGGACCGGAGCAGTTCTTC
CAWSRGTGARKRGGPEQFF